Presented here are 25 T cell receptor beta chains from one specimen sequenced in a study of shared clonotypes between healthy human individuals. Only in-frame clones appear in the TCRdb table, and some are missing; sequencing was by immunoSEQ multiplex PCR. The table shows 2 million to 2.5 million clones, with almost 96% occurring only once. Sample: naive CD4+ T cells sorted from blood. Subset specified: CD45RA+ positively selected. These receptors all stem from a man younger than 35 in good health.

The V gene is TRBV6-5, the J gene TRBJ1-5; no reliable D call. There are 14 residues in the CDR3. Trimming left V 0 bases short and J 4 bases short, with 7 bases between. Germline CDR1 and CDR2: MNHEY and SVGAGI. The CDR3 here is CASSYSAENQPQHF. CDR3 nucleotides: TGTGCCAGCAGTTACTCGGCGGAGAATCAGCCCCAGCATTTT.

V is TRBV7-2 and J is TRBJ2-5; 14 nucleotides match TRBD2. J lost 4 bases, V lost 5 bases, and 15 bases had no gene match. There are 19 residues in the CDR3. CDR1 is SGHTA and CDR2 is FQGNSA in the germline V gene. CDR3 coding DNA: TGTGCCAGCAGCACGAGGCCGGGACTAGCGGGAGCCCCCCCAGAGACCCAGTACTTC. Amino acids: CASSTRPGLAGAPPETQYF.

The rearrangement joins TRBV6-1 to TRBJ2-1; the D is unclear. The V end lost 5 bases, the J end lost 6 bases, and 8 bases lay between the germline ends. CDR1 is MNHNS, CDR2 SASEGT, per germline. This CDR3 has 12 amino acids. The CDR3 DNA sequence: TGTGCCAGCAGTCTTCTGGGCAATGAGCAGTTCTTC. It specifies CASSLLGNEQFF.

This chain uses TRBV12-5 with TRBJ2-7; 7 positions agree with TRBD1. The germline V gene encodes CDR1 LGHNT and CDR2 FRNRAP. The ends lost 1 base at V and 6 bases at J; junction bases unmatched: 12. This CDR3 is 16 amino acids long. The CDR3 reads CASGLGYRGVPREQYF. The DNA for the CDR3 is TGTGCTAGTGGTTTGGGATACAGGGGAGTGCCTCGCGAGCAGTACTTC. The variable domain in full, completed from reference TRBV12-5 and TRBJ2-7, reads DARVTQTPRHKVTEMGQEVTMRCQPILGHNTVFWYRQTMMQGLELLAYFRNRAPLDDSGMPKDRFSAEMPDATLATLKIQPSEPRDSAVYFCASGLGYRGVPREQYFGPGTRLTVT.

This clone was found once. J is TRBJ2-5 and V is TRBV2, with D unclear. CDR1 is SNHLY and CDR2 is FYNNEI in the germline V gene. The CDR3 has 14 residues. Deletions cut 2 bases from V and 2 bases from J, with 9 bases between. CDR3 loop: CASSESRKQETQYF. In DNA form, the CDR3 reads TGTGCCAGCAGTGAATCGAGGAAGCAAGAGACCCAGTACTTC.

This rearrangement joins TRBV10-3 to TRBJ1-1; no reliable D call. CDR1 and CDR2 (germline): ENHRY, SYGVKD. Between the trimmed V and J ends, which lost 2 bases and 1 base, there was a span of 11 bases. The CDR3 totals 15 residues. The DNA of the CDR3 is TGTGCCATCAGTGAGACCTCGGGAGGGAACACTGAAGCTTTCTTT. Translated, it gives CAISETSGGNTEAFF.

The V gene is TRBV6-1, the J gene TRBJ2-6; the D is unclear. Germline V gives CDR1 MNHNS, CDR2 SASEGT. This CDR3 spans 14 amino acids. V was shortened by 6 bases and J by 0 bases, with 6 bases between the two germline ends. Here the CDR3 DNA reads TGTGCCAGCAGACTGATCTCTGGGGCCAACGTCCTGACTTTC. Translating gives CASRLISGANVLTF.

This rearrangement joins TRBV30 to TRBJ1-6; D is possibly TRBD1 (6 bases). The CDR3 sequence is 13 residues long. CDR1 and CDR2 from the germline V gene are GTSNPN and SVGIG (reference sequence). Trimming shortened V by 1 base and J by 8 bases, and 9 bases separated the two germline ends. CDR3: CAWSARQDSPLHF. As DNA, the CDR3 is TGTGCCTGGAGTGCTCGACAGGATTCACCCCTCCACTTT. Complete variable domain (other parts from reference TRBV30 and TRBJ1-6): SQTIHQWPATLVQPVGSPLSLECTVEGTSNPNLYWYRQAAGRGLQLLFYSVGIGQISSEVPQNLSASRPQDRQFILSSKKLLLSDSGFYLCAWSARQDSPLHFGNGTRLTVT.

In DNA, the CDR3 is TGTGCCAGCAAAAGGGCCAGCACAGATACGCAGTATTTT. This codes for CASKRASTDTQYF. The V and J genes are TRBV7-3 and TRBJ2-3, with D unresolved. The CDR3 has 13 amino acids. The germline V gene has CDR1 SGHTA and CDR2 FQGTGA. The germline V and J ends were trimmed by 7 bases and 0 bases, with 8 bases remaining between them. The variable domain in full, completed from reference TRBV7-3 and TRBJ2-3, reads GAGVSQTPSNKVTEKGKYVELRCDPISGHTALYWYRQSLGQGPEFLIYFQGTGAADDSGLPNDRFFAVRPEGSVSTLKIQRTERGDSAVYLCASKRASTDTQYFGPGTRLTVL.

The chain uses TRBV11-2 and TRBJ2-2; TRBD1 might be the D (6 bases). In germline, CDR1 is SGHAT, CDR2 FQNNGV. This CDR3 has 15 amino acids. V was trimmed by 2 bases and J by 1 base, leaving 8 bases between them. The CDR3 sequence is CASSLTGRNTGELFF. DNA of the CDR3: TGTGCCAGCAGCTTAACAGGGCGGAACACCGGGGAGCTGTTTTTT.

The V and J genes are TRBV10-3 and TRBJ2-7, with 7 bases that match TRBD2. The V and J ends lost 4 bases and 3 bases, in that order; junction bases with no gene match: 6. The germline CDR1 and CDR2 sequences are ENHRY and SYGVKD. The length of the CDR3 is 14 residues. The CDR3 protein is CAISGTSERYEQYF. In nucleotides, the CDR3 is TGTGCCATCAGTGGAACTAGCGAGCGCTACGAGCAGTACTTC.

V usage is TRBV10-3 and J usage is TRBJ2-7; a weak D match, TRBD2 (5 bases). The CDR3 runs to 11 residues. Per the germline V gene, CDR1 is ENHRY and CDR2 is SYGVKD. V gave up 6 bases and J gave up 7 bases, with 10 bases separating them. Here the CDR3 DNA reads TGTGCCATCAGAGAGGGCACAGAGCAGTACTTC. It is translated as CAIREGTEQYF.

This clone was seen a single time. The chain combines TRBV11-2 with TRBJ1-2; TRBD1 is a possible D gene (6 bases). With 4 bases removed from V and 7 bases from J, the gap between germline ends came to 13 bases. This CDR3 has 13 amino acids. CDR1 and CDR2 (germline): SGHAT, FQNNGV. CDR3 sequence (DNA): TGTGCCAGCAGCTCCCCGGGGGCCGTTGGCTACACCTTC. As protein: CASSSPGAVGYTF.

The chain couples TRBV5-1 to TRBJ2-5; 7 bases map to TRBD2. V trimming: 2 bases; J trimming: 0 bases; junction bases outside the gene matches: 4. Germline V gives CDR1 SGHRS, CDR2 YFSETQ. CDR3 size: 15 residues. The CDR3 nucleotides are TGCGCCAGCAGCTTATCTAGCGGCAACCAAGAGACCCAGTACTTC. This codes for CASSLSSGNQETQYF.

The chain employs TRBV6-1 and TRBJ2-1; the match to TRBD1 covers 9 bases. J gave up 8 bases and V 7 bases, and 12 bases lay outside the gene matches. There are 15 residues in the CDR3. Germline-derived CDR1 and CDR2 are MNHNS and SASEGT. The CDR3: CASTLGQGPLHEQFF. The CDR3 DNA sequence: TGTGCCAGCACCTTGGGACAGGGCCCCCTACATGAGCAGTTCTTC.

The J gene is TRBJ2-1, the V gene TRBV7-2; D possibly corresponds to TRBD2 (5 bases). The CDR3 length is 15 residues. V shed 3 bases and J shed 3 bases, with 12 bases lying between them. Germline V gene data show CDR1 as SGHTA and CDR2 as FQGNSA. CDR3: CASSFTRTDYNEQFF. For the CDR3, the DNA is TGTGCCAGCAGCTTCACTAGGACCGACTACAATGAGCAGTTCTTC.

The chain recombines TRBV28 with TRBJ1-4; TRBD1 might be the D (6 bases). Trimming removed 5 bases at V and 7 bases at J, with 17 bases between. The germline CDR1 and CDR2 sequences are MDHEN and SYDVKM. The CDR3 spans 15 residues. The DNA of the CDR3 is TGTGCCAGCAGTCCACCAGGGGCGCGGGGTGAAAAACTGTTTTTT. This codes for CASSPPGARGEKLFF.

The rearrangement links TRBV7-2 to TRBJ2-5, with 7 positions matching TRBD2. This CDR3 contains 15 residues. The junction had 16 bases not matched to a gene; V was cut back by 6 bases and J by 9 bases. CDR1 and CDR2 (germline): SGHTA, FQGNSA. CDR3 bases: TGTGCCAGCAGAAGTGGGTCAGGGAGGGTAAAGGCCCAGTACTTC. Its translation is CASRSGSGRVKAQYF. Complete variable domain (other parts from reference TRBV7-2 and TRBJ2-5): GAGVSQSPSNKVTEKGKDVELRCDPISGHTALYWYRQSLGQGLEFLIYFQGNSAPDKSGLPSDRFSAERTGGSVSTLTIQRTQQEDSAVYLCASRSGSGRVKAQYFGPGTRLLVL.

V is TRBV30 and J is TRBJ1-4; 10 nucleotides align to TRBD1. Germline CDR1 is GTSNPN and CDR2 is SVGIG (reference sequence). The CDR3 has 15 residues. Trimming took 2 bases from V and 6 from J; bases not matched to a gene: 6. The DNA of the CDR3 is TGTGCCTGGAGTACACCGACAGGGGGCGATGAAAAACTGTTTTTT. Encoded protein: CAWSTPTGGDEKLFF.

J is TRBJ2-5 and V is TRBV28; weak D call: TRBD2 (6 bases). Germline lookup yields CDR1 MDHEN and CDR2 SYDVKM. The V end lost 2 bases, the J end lost 5 bases, and 15 bases lay between the germline ends. This CDR3 contains 15 residues. Written as DNA, the CDR3 is TGTGCCAGCAGTTTAAGAGAGGCGGGGTCGGAGACCCAGTACTTC. Protein product: CASSLREAGSETQYF.

The gene calls are TRBV10-3 and TRBJ1-1; 9 bases are a match to TRBD1. Germline CDR1 and CDR2: ENHRY and SYGVKD. The ends lost 10 bases at V and 4 bases at J; junction bases unmatched: 16. There are 16 residues in the CDR3. CDR3 residues: CATGGTGSIGGTEAFF. CDR3 coding DNA: TGTGCCACTGGGGGGACAGGGTCGATCGGGGGCACTGAAGCTTTCTTT.

V and J are TRBV5-4 and TRBJ1-6; D is possibly TRBD1 (6 bases). The CDR3 is 16 residues long. V gave up 0 bases and J gave up 8 bases, with 15 bases separating them. Per the germline V gene, CDR1 is SGHNT and CDR2 is YYREEE (reference sequence). CDR3 DNA: TGTGCCAGCAGCTTGGGAGCACAGGGCAGGGATTCACCCCTCCACTTT. Protein product: CASSLGAQGRDSPLHF.

The CDR3 is CASSKAERLRPYEQYF. The DNA of the CDR3 is TGTGCCAGCAGCAAAGCGGAGCGTCTGCGACCCTACGAGCAGTACTTC. The rearrangement joins TRBV21-1 to TRBJ2-7; the table gives TRBD2 as D, unverified against the DNA. TRBV21-1 is given as a pseudogene. The CDR3 contains 16 residues.

The chain employs TRBV6-1 and TRBJ1-1, with D hard to call. Trimming left V 2 bases short and J 5 bases short, with 9 bases between. The germline V gene has CDR1 MNHNS and CDR2 SASEGT. The CDR3 loop spans 13 amino acids. The CDR3 DNA is TGTGCCAGCAGTGAATTTTGGGTTACTGAAGCTTTCTTT. This codes for CASSEFWVTEAFF.

The chain carries TRBV5-6 and TRBJ1-4, with D maybe TRBD1 (5 bases). Trimming cost V 4 bases and J 6 bases, with 25 bases left between them. The V gene's germline CDR1 is SGHDT and CDR2 YYEEEE. CDR3 length: 18 residues. The CDR3 DNA reads as TGTGCCAGCAGCCCCCAGGGAAATGCGATAGGAGGACATGAAAAACTGTTTTTT. Translated: CASSPQGNAIGGHEKLFF.